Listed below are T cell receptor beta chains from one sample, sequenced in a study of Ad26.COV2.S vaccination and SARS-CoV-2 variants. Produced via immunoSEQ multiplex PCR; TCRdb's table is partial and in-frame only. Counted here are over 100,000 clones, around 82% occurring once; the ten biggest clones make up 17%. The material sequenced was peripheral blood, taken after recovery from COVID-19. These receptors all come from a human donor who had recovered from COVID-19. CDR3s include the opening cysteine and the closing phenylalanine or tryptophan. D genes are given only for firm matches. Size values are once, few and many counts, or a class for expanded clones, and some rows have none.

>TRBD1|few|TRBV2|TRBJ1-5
TGTGCCAGCAGTCTGGAGGGGGCTCGAAATCAGCCCCAGCATTTT
CASSLEGARNQPQHF
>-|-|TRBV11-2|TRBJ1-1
TGTGCCAGCAGCCTCCTAACCGGGCAGAACACTGAAGCTTTCTTT
CASSLLTGQNTEAFF
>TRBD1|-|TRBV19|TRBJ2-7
TGTGCCAGTAGTATTATCCAGGGACAGGGGTCGTACGAGCAGTACTTC
CASSIIQGQGSYEQYF
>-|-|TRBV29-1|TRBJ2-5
TGCAGCGTTGAAGGGGTAGCAGGGGAGACCCAGTACTTC
CSVEGVAGETQYF
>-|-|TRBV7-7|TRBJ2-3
TGTGCCAGCAGCTTATCACGGGCGCACACAGATACGCAGTATTTT
CASSLSRAHTDTQYF
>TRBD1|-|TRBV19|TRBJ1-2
TGTGCCAGTACCCAGGGGGGGGACGGCTACACCTTC
CASTQGGDGYTF
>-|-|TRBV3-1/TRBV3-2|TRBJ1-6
TGTGCCAGCAGCCAAGATGGGGAGTATTCACCCCTCCACTTT
CASSQDGEYSPLHF
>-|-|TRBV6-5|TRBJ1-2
TGTGCCAGCAGTCGCGACAGACACTATGGCTACACCTTC
CASSRDRHYGYTF
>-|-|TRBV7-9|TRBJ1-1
TGTGCCAGCAGCTTAGCGGAGTTAGGGCGCGGGGTCGAAGCTTTCTTT
CASSLAELGRGVEAFF
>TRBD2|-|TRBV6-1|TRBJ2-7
TGTGCCAGCAGTGTCACTAGCGGGGGGGCTGGCTACGAGCAGTACTTC
CASSVTSGGAGYEQYF
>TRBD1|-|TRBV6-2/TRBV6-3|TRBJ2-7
TGTGCCAGCAGTCCGCCGCTCGGACAGGTCAGCTACGAGCAGTACTTC
CASSPPLGQVSYEQYF
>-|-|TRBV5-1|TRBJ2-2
TGCGCCAGCAGCTTGGGGCAGCGGGGGGAGCTGTTTTTT
CASSLGQRGELFF
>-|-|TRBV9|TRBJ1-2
TGTGCCAGCAGCGTAGAGGGGACGGGGCGTCGTGGCTACACCTTC
CASSVEGTGRRGYTF
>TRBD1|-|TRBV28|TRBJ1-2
TGTGCCAGCAGCACTGGACAGGGGGCAGCTAAGGCTAACTATGGCTACACCTTC
CASSTGQGAAKANYGYTF
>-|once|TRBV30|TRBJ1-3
TGTGCCTGGAGTCTAGGGGATATTGGAAACACCATATATTTT
CAWSLGDIGNTIYF
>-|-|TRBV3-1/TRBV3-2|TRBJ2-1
TGTGCCAGCAGCGCTCCGGGCCGTCTGTACAATGAGCAGTTCTTC
CASSAPGRLYNEQFF
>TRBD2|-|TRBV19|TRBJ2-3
TGTGCCAGTAGTATAGTCCCAGCGGGGGGCTTCGGGGCAGATACGCAGTATTTT
CASSIVPAGGFGADTQYF
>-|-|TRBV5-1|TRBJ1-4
TGCGCCAGCAGCTCGACCGGGAAAGAAGTCGAAAAACTGTTTTTT
CASSSTGKEVEKLFF
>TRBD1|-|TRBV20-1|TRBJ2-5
TGCAGTGCGAAGGGACAGGGGGCAGCATACTTC
CSAKGQGAAYF
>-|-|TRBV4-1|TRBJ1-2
TGCGCCAGCAGCCAAACCGGGATTGGCTACACCTTC
CASSQTGIGYTF
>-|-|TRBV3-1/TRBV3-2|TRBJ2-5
TGTGCCAGCAGCCATGGGGGGGAGACCCAGTACTTC
CASSHGGETQYF
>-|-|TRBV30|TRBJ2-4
TGTGCCTGGAGTGTAGAGGTAGGGCCCCCGAGGTACTTC
CAWSVEVGPPRYF
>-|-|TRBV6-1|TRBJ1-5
TGTGCCAGCAGTGAAGGAGTGAGTAGCAATCAGCCCCAGCATTTT
CASSEGVSSNQPQHF
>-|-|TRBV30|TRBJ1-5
TGTGCCTGGAGTATCGGCGAGGGCCAGCCCCAGCATTTT
CAWSIGEGQPQHF
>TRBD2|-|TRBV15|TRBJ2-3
TGTGCCACCAGCAAAGCGGGGGGGCCAACAGATACGCAGTATTTT
CATSKAGGPTDTQYF
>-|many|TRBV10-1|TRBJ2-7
TGCGCCAGCAGTGAGACCGGGTCCTACGAGCAGTACTTC
CASSETGSYEQYF
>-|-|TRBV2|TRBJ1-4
TGTGCCAGCAGTGTACTCCCCCCCAGGCCGGATGAAAAACTGTTTTTT
CASSVLPPRPDEKLFF
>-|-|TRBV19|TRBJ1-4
TGTGCCAGTAGTGGGTATCTGGGCGAAAAACTGTTTTTT
CASSGYLGEKLFF
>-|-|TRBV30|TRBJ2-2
TGTGCCTGGACGGACTATTATTCCGGGGAGCTGTTTTTT
CAWTDYYSGELFF
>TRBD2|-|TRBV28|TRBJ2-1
TGTGCCAGCAGTCAAGCGGGGAGTGAGCAGTTCTTC
CASSQAGSEQFF
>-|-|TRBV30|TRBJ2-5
TGTGCCTGGAGCTCGCGCGAGACCCAGTACTTC
CAWSSRETQYF
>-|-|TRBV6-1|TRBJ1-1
TGTGCCAGCAGTGACCCTCCGGGCAGCCGGAACACTGAAGCTTTCTTT
CASSDPPGSRNTEAFF
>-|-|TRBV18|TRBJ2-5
TGTGCCAGCTCACCACTTGTCCAGGGTGGAGAGACCCAGTACTTC
CASSPLVQGGETQYF
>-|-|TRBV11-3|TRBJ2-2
TGTGCCAGCAGCTCAGCCCCCGAGGGGGAGCTGTTTTTT
CASSSAPEGELFF
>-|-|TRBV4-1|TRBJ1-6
TGCGCCAGCAGCCAAGTCATGGTCACAGGATCCTCACCCCTCCACTTT
CASSQVMVTGSSPLHF
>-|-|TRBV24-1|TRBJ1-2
TGTGCCACCAGTGACCGGAGGACAGCAAACTATGGCTACACCTTC
CATSDRRTANYGYTF
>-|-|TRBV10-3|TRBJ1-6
TGTGCCATCAGAAGAGAGGATTCACCCCTCCACTTT
CAIRREDSPLHF
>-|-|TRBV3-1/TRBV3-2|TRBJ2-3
TGTGCCAGCAGCCAATTTGGGGATACGCAGTATTTT
CASSQFGDTQYF
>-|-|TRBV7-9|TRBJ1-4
TGTGCCAGCAGCCCCCAACAGGGCCTTGAAAAACTGTTTTTT
CASSPQQGLEKLFF
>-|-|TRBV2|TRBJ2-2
TGTGCCAGCAGTGAGCAGGGTGGGCTGTTTTTT
CASSEQGGLFF
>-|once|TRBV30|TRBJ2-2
TGTGCCTGGTCCCAGAACACCGGGGAGCTGTTTTTT
CAWSQNTGELFF
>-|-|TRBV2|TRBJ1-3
TGTGCCAGCTGCCCCTCTGGAAACACCATATATTTT
CASCPSGNTIYF
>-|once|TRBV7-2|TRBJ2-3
TGTGCCAGCATCCTAACGGGGGCAGATACGCAGTATTTT
CASILTGADTQYF
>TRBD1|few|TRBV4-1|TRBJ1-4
TGCGCCAGCAGCCAAGCAGGGGGTCAGGTGGGAAAACTGTTTTTT
CASSQAGGQVGKLFF
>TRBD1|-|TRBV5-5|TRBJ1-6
TGTGCCAGCAGCCGGAACGGACAGGCCAGCTCCTATAATTCACCCCTCCACTTT
CASSRNGQASSYNSPLHF